Reported below is one TCR beta chain. The CDR3 consists of 14 residues. Germline V lookup: CDR1 GTSNPN, CDR2 SVGIG (reference sequence). Trimming cost V 5 bases and J 1 base; bases outside gene matches: 6. Clones were read by immunoSEQ multiplex PCR, and TCRdb kept only the in-frame ones, dropping some. The table records some 340,000 clones, around 85% of them present only once. This specimen comes from a study of blood T cell repertoires in COVID-19. The genes are TRBV30 and TRBJ2-7, with 9 bases that match TRBD1. This clonotype was obtained from a young woman with acute or convalescent COVID-19. The sequenced sample was peripheral blood. The CDR3 DNA sequence: TGTGCCTGGGACTCCGGGACAGGGTCCTACGAGCAGTACTTC. Protein: CAWDSGTGSYEQYF.